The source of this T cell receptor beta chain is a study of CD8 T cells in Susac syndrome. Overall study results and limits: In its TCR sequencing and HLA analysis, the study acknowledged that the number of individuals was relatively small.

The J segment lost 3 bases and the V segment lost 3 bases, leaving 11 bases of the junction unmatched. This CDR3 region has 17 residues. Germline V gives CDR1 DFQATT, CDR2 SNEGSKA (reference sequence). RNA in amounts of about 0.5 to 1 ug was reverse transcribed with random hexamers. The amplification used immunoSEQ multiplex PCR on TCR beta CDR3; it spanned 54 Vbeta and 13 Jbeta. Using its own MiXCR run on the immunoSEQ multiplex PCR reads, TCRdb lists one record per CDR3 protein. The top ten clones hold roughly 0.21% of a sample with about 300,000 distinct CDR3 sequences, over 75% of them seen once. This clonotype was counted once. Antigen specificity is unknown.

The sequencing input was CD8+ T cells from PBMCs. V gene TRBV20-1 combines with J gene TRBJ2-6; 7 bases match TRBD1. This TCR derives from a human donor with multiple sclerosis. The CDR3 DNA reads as TGCAGTGCTAGTACCGAGACAGGGTGGGTTGGGGCCAACGTCCTGACTTTC. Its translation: CSASTETGWVGANVLTF.